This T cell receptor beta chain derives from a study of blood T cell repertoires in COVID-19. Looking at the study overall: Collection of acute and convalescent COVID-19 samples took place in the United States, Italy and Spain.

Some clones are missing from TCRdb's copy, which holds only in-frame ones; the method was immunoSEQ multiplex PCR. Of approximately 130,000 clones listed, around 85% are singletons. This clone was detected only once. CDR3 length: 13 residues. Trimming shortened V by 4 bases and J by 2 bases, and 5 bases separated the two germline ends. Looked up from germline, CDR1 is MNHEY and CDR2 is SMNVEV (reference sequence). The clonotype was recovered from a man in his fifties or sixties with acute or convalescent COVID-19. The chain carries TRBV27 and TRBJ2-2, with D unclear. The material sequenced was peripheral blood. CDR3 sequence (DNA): TGTGCCAGCAGTTGGGCAAACACCGGGGAGCTGTTTTTT. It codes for CASSWANTGELFF.